The clone carrying this T cell receptor (beta chain) was observed a single time. These data are taken from a study of blood T cell repertoires in COVID-19. About the study: PBMCs, B-cell-depleted T cells, or T cells provided the cDNA or gDNA that made up the material.

Per germline, CDR1 SGDLS and CDR2 YYNGEE. This CDR3 contains 11 residues. V was clipped by 4 bases and J by 5 bases, with 6 bases between them. Profiled with immunoSEQ multiplex PCR; TCRdb holds only in-frame clones, not every one. The sample contains about 380,000 clones, around 89% of which appear only once. The sequenced material came from peripheral blood. The chain recombines TRBV9 with TRBJ1-1; no clear D. This receptor was taken from a man aged 18 to 35 with active or convalescent COVID-19. DNA of the CDR3: TGTGCCAGCAGCCCTAATACTGAAGCTTTCTTT. This codes for CASSPNTEAFF. The full variable domain, with the rest looked up from reference TRBV9 and TRBJ1-1, is DSGVTQTPKHLITATGQRVTLRCSPRSGDLSVYWYQQSLDQGLQFLIQYYNGEERAKGNILERFSAQQFPDLHSELNLSSLELGDSALYFCASSPNTEAFFGQGTRLTVV.